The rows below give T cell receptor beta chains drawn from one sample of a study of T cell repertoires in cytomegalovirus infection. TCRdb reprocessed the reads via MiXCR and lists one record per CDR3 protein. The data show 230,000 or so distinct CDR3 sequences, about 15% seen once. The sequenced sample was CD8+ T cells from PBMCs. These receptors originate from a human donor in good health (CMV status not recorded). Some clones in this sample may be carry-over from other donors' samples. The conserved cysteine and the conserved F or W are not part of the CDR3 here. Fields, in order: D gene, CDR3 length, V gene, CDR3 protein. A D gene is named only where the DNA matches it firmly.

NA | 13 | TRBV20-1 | SARDRGGSSYEQY
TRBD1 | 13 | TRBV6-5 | ASRNGDRVSAEAF
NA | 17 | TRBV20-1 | SARVSEIGPLSGANVLT
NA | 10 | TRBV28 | ASSRDNTEAF
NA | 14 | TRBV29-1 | SVDGTPVPGGYEQY
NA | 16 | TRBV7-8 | ASSPYRVSGSGANVLT
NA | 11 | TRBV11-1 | ASSPDSGYEQF
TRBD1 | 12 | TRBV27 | ASSIRDSYNEQF
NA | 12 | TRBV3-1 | ASSPQVPNTEAF
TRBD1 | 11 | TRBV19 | ASASQGATEAF
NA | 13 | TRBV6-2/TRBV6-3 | ASSRLRSWNTEAF
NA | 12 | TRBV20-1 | SAKRQRPSYEQY
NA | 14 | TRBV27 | ASNRRRAAFHYGYT
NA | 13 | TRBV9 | ASSAGYREVGELF
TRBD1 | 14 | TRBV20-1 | SASDQGVVMSSEAF
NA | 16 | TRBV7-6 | ASSPEGVPYAPPDGYT
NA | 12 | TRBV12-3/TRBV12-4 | ASSFGTVNYGYT
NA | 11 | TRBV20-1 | SARDPRFYGYT
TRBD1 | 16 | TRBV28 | ASSPQRTGWVNTGELF
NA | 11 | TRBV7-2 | ASSSGPSTEAF
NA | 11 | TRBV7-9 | ASSSGAFYEQY
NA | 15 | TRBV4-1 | ASSQDLGDWNADTQY
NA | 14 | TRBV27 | ASSPGGGAYTGELF
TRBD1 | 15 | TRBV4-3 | ASSQDARDRAYNEQF
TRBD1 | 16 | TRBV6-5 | ASSYSRDSKHSGNTIY
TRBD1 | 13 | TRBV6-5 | ATRRDRLMNTEAF
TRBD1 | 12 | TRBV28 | ASSATGEYSPLH
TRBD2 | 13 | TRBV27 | ASSFSGGALETQY
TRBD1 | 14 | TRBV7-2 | ASSSPTGYMNTEAF
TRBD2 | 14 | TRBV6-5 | ASSVYSGGPYNEQF
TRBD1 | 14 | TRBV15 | ATSRVRAQGVYEQY
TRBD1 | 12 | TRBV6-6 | ASSYDRATYEQY
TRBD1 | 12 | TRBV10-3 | AISEGTGTTEAF